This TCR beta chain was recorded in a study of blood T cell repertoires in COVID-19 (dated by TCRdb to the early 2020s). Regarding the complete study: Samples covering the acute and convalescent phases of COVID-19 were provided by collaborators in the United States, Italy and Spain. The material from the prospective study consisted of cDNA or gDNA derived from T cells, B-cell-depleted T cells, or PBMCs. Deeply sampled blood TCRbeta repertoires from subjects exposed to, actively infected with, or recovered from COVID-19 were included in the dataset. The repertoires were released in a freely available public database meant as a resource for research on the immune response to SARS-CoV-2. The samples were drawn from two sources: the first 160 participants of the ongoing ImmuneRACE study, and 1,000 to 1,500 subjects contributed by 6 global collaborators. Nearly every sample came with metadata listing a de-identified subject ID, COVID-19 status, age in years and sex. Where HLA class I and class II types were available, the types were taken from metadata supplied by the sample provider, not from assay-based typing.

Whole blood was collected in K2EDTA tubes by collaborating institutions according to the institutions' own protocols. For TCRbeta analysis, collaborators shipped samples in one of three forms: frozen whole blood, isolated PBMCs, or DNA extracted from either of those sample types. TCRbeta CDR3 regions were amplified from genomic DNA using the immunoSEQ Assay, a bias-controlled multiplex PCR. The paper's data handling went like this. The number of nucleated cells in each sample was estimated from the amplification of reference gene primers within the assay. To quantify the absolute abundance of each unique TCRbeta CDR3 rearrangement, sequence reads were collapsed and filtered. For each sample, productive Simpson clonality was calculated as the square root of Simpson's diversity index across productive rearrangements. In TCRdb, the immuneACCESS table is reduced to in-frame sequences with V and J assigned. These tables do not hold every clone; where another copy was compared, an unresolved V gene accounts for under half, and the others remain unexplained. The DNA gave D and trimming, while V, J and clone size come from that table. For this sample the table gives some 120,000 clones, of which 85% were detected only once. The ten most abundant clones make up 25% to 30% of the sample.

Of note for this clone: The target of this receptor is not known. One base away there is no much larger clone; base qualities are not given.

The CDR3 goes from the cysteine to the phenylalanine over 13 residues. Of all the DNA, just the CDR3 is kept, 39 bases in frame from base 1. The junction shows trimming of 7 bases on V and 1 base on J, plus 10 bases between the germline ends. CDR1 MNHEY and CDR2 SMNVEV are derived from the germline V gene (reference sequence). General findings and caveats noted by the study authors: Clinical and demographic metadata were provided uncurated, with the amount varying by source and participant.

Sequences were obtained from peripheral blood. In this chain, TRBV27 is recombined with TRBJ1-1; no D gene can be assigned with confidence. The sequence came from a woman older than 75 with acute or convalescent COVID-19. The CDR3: CASNHPRNTEAFF. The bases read TGTGCCAGCAACCACCCGAGGAACACTGAAGCTTTCTTT.